Each of the 18 T cell receptor beta chains below was sequenced from the same sample in a study of lymphopenia after photon versus proton radiotherapy. Profiled with immunoSEQ multiplex PCR; TCRdb holds only in-frame clones, not every one. The data contain 150,000 to 200,000 clones, less than 90% of them singletons. The sequencing used peripheral blood, collected from a patient treated with photon-based radiotherapy. These TCRs come from a man aged 45 to 65 with gastric cancer.

The chain recombines TRBV7-9 with TRBJ2-7; 12 bases agree with TRBD1. The V gene's germline CDR1 is SEHNR and CDR2 FQNEAQ (reference sequence). CDR3 size: 15 residues. Trimming cost V 5 bases and J 2 bases; bases outside gene matches: 4. The CDR3: CASSPGQGATYEQYF. CDR3 nucleotides: TGTGCCAGCAGCCCGGGACAGGGGGCGACCTACGAGCAGTACTTC.

Here the CDR3 DNA reads TGTGCCAGCAGCTTAGAGGGACCCAAGCGTGACACCATATATTTT. Translation: CASSLEGPKRDTIYF. V and J are TRBV7-8 and TRBJ1-3, with a weak D call TRBD1 (5 bases). Germline CDR1 is SGHVS and CDR2 is FQNEAQ. The CDR3 is 15 residues long. Trimming took 1 base from V and 8 from J, leaving 15 bases between them.

The CDR3 sequence: CASSPTSGRPDPYNEQFF. In DNA form, the CDR3 reads TGTGCCAGCAGTCCGACTAGCGGGAGGCCTGACCCTTACAATGAGCAGTTCTTC. The V and J genes are TRBV5-6 and TRBJ2-1, with 13 nucleotides matching TRBD2. Germline V lookup: CDR1 SGHDT, CDR2 YYEEEE. CDR3 length equals 18 residues. V dropped 5 bases and J dropped 4; count of bases not matched to a gene: 12. The full variable domain, completed using reference TRBV5-6 and TRBJ2-1, is DAGVTQSPTHLIKTRGQQVTLRCSPKSGHDTVSWYQQALGQGPQFIFQYYEEEERQRGNFPDRFSGHQFPNYSSELNVNALLLGDSALYLCASSPTSGRPDPYNEQFFGPGTRLTVL.

In its sample, this clone was seen a few times. Here the CDR3 DNA reads TGTGCCAGCAGTGCTAGTAGCGGGTTAGTAGATACGCAGTATTTT. This translates into CASSASSGLVDTQYF. The rearrangement links TRBV2 to TRBJ2-3; 7 bases are a match to TRBD2. Germline CDR1 is SNHLY and CDR2 is FYNNEI. V trimming: 4 bases; J trimming: 5 bases; junction bases outside the gene matches: 9. The CDR3 consists of 15 residues.

This clone is a singleton in its sample. The gene calls are TRBV6-1 and TRBJ1-1; TRBD1 agrees at 9 bases. The CDR3 loop spans 15 amino acids. From germline, CDR1 is MNHNS and CDR2 SASEGT. V was pared by 5 bases and J by 2 bases, with 6 bases of the junction left unmatched. The CDR3 sequence: CASSTPDRGNTEAFF. DNA for the CDR3: TGTGCCAGCAGTACACCGGACAGGGGTAACACTGAAGCTTTCTTT.

CDR3 sequence reads: CASSEDFGLAGREQYF. CDR3 nucleotides: TGTGCCAGTAGTGAAGACTTCGGACTAGCGGGGCGGGAGCAGTACTTC. The gene calls are TRBV19 and TRBJ2-7, with TRBD2 matching 12 bases. The CDR3 spans 16 residues. V trimming: 5 bases; J trimming: 7 bases; junction bases outside the gene matches: 12. Germline CDR1 reads LNHDA; CDR2 reads SQIVND (reference sequence).

The chain recombines TRBV10-3 with TRBJ1-4; TRBD1 aligns across 8 bases. J lost 7 bases, V lost 1 base, and 5 bases had no gene match. Germline CDR1 is ENHRY and CDR2 is SYGVKD. This CDR3 has 15 amino acids. The CDR3 bases are TGTGCCATCAGTGAGTTCAGTACAGGGGGTGAAAAACTGTTTTTT. The encoded protein is CAISEFSTGGEKLFF.

V gene TRBV28 combines with J gene TRBJ1-2; 8 positions agree with TRBD1. From germline, CDR1 is MDHEN and CDR2 SYDVKM. This CDR3 is built from 17 residues. The V gene end was trimmed by 7 bases and the J gene end by 2 bases; junction bases not matched to a gene: 15. CDR3 DNA sequence: TGTGCCAGCAAGGTAGGAGGACAGGGCCGAACCAACTATGGCTACACCTTC. Translating gives CASKVGGQGRTNYGYTF.

CDR3 sequence reads: CASSMLNFLNTEAFF. CDR3 sequence (DNA): TGTGCCAGTAGTATGCTTAATTTCCTGAACACTGAAGCTTTCTTT. The chain employs TRBV19 and TRBJ1-1; D not certain. The CDR3 extends over 15 amino acids. The ends were cut back, 3 bases at V and 0 bases at J, with 11 bases in the middle. The germline CDR1 and CDR2 sequences are LNHDA and SQIVND (reference sequence). The complete variable domain, with remaining parts taken from reference TRBV19 and TRBJ1-1, reads DGGITQSPKYLFRKEGQNVTLSCEQNLNHDAMYWYRQDPGQGLRLIYYSQIVNDFQKGDIAEGYSVSREKKESFPLTVTSAQKNPTAFYLCASSMLNFLNTEAFFGQGTRLTVV.

Only one count was recorded for this clone. The V gene is TRBV5-1, the J gene TRBJ2-5; D assignment may be TRBD1 or TRBD2 (7 bases each). This CDR3 has 15 residues. Trimming cost V 0 bases and J 4 bases, with 13 bases left between them. The germline V gene has CDR1 SGHRS and CDR2 YFSETQ. CDR3 sequence: CASSLAAGGAETQYF. Here the CDR3 DNA reads TGCGCCAGCAGCTTGGCGGCAGGGGGGGCAGAGACCCAGTACTTC.

This sequence joins TRBV27 and TRBJ2-7, with D perhaps given as TRBD1 or TRBD2 (5 bases each). Trimming shortened V by 5 bases and J by 4 bases, and 9 bases separated the two germline ends. The CDR3 spans 12 residues. Germline V gene lookup returns CDR1 MNHEY and CDR2 SMNVEV (reference sequence). This CDR3 reads CASSPGAYEQYF. The CDR3 DNA sequence: TGTGCCAGCAGTCCCGGGGCTTACGAGCAGTACTTC.

V is TRBV27 and J is TRBJ1-2; 9 nucleotides line up with TRBD1. From germline, CDR1 is MNHEY and CDR2 SMNVEV (reference sequence). The V and J ends lost 6 bases and 2 bases, in that order; junction bases with no gene match: 4. This CDR3 has 14 amino acids. For the CDR3, the DNA is TGTGCCAGCAGACGGACAGGGGTCAACTATGGCTACACCTTC. It encodes CASRRTGVNYGYTF.

This chain links TRBV19 with TRBJ2-1, with D perhaps matching TRBD2 (6 bases). The CDR3 loop spans 15 amino acids. Trimming shortened V by 4 bases and J by 0 bases, and 10 bases separated the two germline ends. CDR1 is LNHDA, CDR2 SQIVND, per germline (reference sequence). CDR3: CASSTLAVSYNEQFF. CDR3 coding DNA: TGTGCCAGTAGTACCTTAGCGGTCTCCTACAATGAGCAGTTCTTC.

V and J are TRBV19 and TRBJ1-1, with TRBD1 matching over 7 bases. The V gene end was trimmed by 0 bases and the J gene end by 1 base; junction bases not matched to a gene: 2. The CDR3 has 15 amino acids. Germline V gene sequence: CDR1 LNHDA, CDR2 SQIVND (reference sequence). The CDR3 reads CASSIDRQGNTEAFF. The CDR3 DNA follows: TGTGCCAGTAGTATAGATCGACAGGGGAACACTGAAGCTTTCTTT.

The chain is built from TRBV28 and TRBJ1-4; D remains ambiguous. Germline V CDR1 and CDR2: MDHEN, SYDVKM. This CDR3 comprises 12 residues. V lost 10 bases and J 11 bases, leaving 17 bases between the germline ends. CDR3 nucleotide sequence: TGTGCCACCCAAGAGGGCGTCGAGAAACTGTTTTTT. Translation: CATQEGVEKLFF.

J is TRBJ1-2 and V is TRBV7-7, with D possibly TRBD1 on 5 matching bases. Per the germline V gene, CDR1 is SSHAT and CDR2 is FNYEAQ (reference sequence). CDR3 size: 21 residues. Trimming shortened V by 1 base and J by 0 bases, and 27 bases separated the two germline ends. The chain's CDR3 is CASSLGWSGAAWLGPNYGYTF. The CDR3 bases are TGTGCCAGCAGCTTAGGATGGTCCGGGGCCGCCTGGTTAGGCCCTAACTATGGCTACACCTTC. The entire variable domain, with the rest obtained from reference TRBV7-7 and TRBJ1-2, is as follows: GAGVSQSPRYKVTKRGQDVTLRCDPISSHATLYWYQQALGQGPEFLTYFNYEAQPDKSGLPSDRFSAERPEGSISTLTIQRTEQRDSAMYRCASSLGWSGAAWLGPNYGYTFGSGTRLTVV.

The chain recombines TRBV10-2 with TRBJ2-7; D not resolved. This CDR3 has 13 amino acids. The germline CDR1 and CDR2 sequences are WSHSY and SAAADI. V lost 4 bases, J lost 0 bases, and 7 bases lay in between. CDR3 nucleotide sequence: TGCGCCAGCAGTGTCGGCCTCTCCTACGAGCAGTACTTC. Protein: CASSVGLSYEQYF.

The chain couples TRBV9 to TRBJ2-1, with 8 bases aligning to TRBD1. Germline V gives CDR1 SGDLS, CDR2 YYNGEE. The CDR3 has 13 amino acids. V was pared by 4 bases and J by 6 bases, with 3 bases of the junction left unmatched. The CDR3 protein is CASSKTGGNEQFF. The CDR3, as DNA: TGTGCCAGCAGCAAAACAGGGGGCAATGAGCAGTTCTTC.